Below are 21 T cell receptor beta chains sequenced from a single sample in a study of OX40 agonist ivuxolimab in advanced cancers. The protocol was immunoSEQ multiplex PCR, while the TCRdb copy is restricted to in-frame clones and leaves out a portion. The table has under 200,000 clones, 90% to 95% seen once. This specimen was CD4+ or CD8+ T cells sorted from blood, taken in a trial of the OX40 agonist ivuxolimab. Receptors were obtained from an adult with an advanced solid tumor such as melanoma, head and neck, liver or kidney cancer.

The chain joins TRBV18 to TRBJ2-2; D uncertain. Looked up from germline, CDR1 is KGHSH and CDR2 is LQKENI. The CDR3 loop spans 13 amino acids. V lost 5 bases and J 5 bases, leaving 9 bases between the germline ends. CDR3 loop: CASSVRATGELFF. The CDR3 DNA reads TGTGCCAGCTCAGTCAGAGCTACCGGGGAGCTGTTTTTT.

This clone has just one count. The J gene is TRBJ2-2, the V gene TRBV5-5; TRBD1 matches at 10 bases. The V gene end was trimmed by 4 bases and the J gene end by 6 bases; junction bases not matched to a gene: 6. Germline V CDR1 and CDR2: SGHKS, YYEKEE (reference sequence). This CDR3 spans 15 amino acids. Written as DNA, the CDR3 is TGTGCCAGCAGCCATGGGACAGGGGTCGCCGGGGAGCTGTTTTTT. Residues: CASSHGTGVAGELFF.

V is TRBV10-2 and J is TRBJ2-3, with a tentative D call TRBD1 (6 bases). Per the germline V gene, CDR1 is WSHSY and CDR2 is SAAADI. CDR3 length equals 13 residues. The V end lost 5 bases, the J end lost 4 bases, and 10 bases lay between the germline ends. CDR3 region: CASSLSGADTQYF. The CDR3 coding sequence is TGCGCCAGCAGTCTCTCAGGGGCAGATACGCAGTATTTT.

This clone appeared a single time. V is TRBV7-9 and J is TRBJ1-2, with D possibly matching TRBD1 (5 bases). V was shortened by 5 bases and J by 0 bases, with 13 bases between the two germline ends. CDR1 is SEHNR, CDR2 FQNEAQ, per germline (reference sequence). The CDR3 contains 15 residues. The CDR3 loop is CASSARQTSNYGYTF. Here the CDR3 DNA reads TGTGCCAGCAGCGCCCGACAGACCTCTAACTATGGCTACACCTTC.

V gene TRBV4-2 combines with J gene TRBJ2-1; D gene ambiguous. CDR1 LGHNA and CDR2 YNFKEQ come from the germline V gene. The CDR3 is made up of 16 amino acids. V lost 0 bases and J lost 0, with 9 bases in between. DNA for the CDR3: TGTGCCAGCAGCCAAGATCTGGATAGCTCCTACAATGAGCAGTTCTTC. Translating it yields CASSQDLDSSYNEQFF.

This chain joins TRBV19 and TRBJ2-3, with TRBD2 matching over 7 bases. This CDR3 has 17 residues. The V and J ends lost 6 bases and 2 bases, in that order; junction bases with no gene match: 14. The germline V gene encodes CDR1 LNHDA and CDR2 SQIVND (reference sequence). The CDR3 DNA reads TGTGCCAGTAGCCTACGAGCTGTGGGGGACTACACAGATACGCAGTATTTT. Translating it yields CASSLRAVGDYTDTQYF.

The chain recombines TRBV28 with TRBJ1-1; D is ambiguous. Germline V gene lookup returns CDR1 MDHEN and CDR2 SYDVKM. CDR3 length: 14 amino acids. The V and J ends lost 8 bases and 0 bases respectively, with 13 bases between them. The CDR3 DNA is TGTGCCAGCTGGGAATCATACATGAACACTGAAGCTTTCTTT. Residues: CASWESYMNTEAFF.

The CDR3: CASRPADRLYGYTF. Written as DNA, the CDR3 is TGTGCCAGCAGACCTGCGGACAGGCTCTATGGCTACACCTTC. This chain connects TRBV5-8 to TRBJ1-2, with TRBD1 matching over 7 bases. This CDR3 spans 14 amino acids. V shed 5 bases, J shed 4 bases, and the junction held 8 bases outside the gene matches. Per the germline V gene, CDR1 is SGHTS and CDR2 is YDEGEE.

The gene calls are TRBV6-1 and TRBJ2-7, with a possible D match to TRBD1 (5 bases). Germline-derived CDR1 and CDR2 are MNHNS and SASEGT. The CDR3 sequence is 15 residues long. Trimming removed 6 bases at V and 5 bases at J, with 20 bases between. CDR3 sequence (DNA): TGTGCCAGCAGCCCTAAGTTCGGCAGGGCCCACGAGCAGTACTTC. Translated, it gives CASSPKFGRAHEQYF.

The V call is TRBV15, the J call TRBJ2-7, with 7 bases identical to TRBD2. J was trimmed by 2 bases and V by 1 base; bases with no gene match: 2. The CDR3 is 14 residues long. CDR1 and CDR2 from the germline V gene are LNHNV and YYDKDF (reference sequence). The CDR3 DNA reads TGTGCCACCAGCAGAGGGGGGACTACCTACGAGCAGTACTTC. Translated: CATSRGGTTYEQYF.

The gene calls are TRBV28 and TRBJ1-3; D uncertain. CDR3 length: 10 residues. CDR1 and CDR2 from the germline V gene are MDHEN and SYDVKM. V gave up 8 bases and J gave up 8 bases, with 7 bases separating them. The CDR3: CASYGDTIYF. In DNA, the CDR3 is TGTGCCAGCTATGGGGACACCATATATTTT.

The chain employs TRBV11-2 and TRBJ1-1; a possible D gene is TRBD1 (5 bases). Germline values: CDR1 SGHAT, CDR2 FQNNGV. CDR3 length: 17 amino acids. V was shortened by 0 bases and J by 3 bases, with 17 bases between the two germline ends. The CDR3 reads CASSLDSKDGTYTEAFF. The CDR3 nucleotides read TGTGCCAGCAGCTTAGATTCGAAGGACGGGACCTACACTGAAGCTTTCTTT.

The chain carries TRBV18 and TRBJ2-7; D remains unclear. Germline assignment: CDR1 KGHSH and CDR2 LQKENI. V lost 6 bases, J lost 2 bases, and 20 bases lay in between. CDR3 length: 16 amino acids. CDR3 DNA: TGTGCCAGCTCGTCGTGGACCACCCAGAATCCCTACGAGCAGTACTTC. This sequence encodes CASSSWTTQNPYEQYF.

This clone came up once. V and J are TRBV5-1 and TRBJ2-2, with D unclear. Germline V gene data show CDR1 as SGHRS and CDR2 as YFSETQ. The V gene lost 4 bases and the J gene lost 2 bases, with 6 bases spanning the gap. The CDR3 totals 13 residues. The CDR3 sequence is CASSPYNTGELFF. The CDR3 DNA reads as TGCGCCAGCAGCCCTTATAACACCGGGGAGCTGTTTTTT.

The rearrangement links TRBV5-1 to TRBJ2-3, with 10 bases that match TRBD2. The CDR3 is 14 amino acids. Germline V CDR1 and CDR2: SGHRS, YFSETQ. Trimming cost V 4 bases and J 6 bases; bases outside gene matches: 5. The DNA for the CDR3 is TGCGCCAGCAGCGCTACTAGCGGGGAGGATACGCAGTATTTT. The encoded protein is CASSATSGEDTQYF.

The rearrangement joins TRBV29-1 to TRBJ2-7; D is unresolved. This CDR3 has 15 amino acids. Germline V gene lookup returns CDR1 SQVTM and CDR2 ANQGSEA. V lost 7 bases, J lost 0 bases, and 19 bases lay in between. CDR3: CSAAGLSRASYEQYF. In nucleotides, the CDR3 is TGCAGCGCCGCAGGTCTCAGCCGAGCCTCCTACGAGCAGTACTTC.

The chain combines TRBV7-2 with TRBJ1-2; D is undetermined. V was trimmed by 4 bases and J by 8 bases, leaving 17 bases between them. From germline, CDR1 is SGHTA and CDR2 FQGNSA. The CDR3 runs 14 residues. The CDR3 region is CASSSTQLRAGYTF. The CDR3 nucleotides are TGTGCCAGCAGCTCAACACAGCTTCGGGCCGGCTACACCTTC.

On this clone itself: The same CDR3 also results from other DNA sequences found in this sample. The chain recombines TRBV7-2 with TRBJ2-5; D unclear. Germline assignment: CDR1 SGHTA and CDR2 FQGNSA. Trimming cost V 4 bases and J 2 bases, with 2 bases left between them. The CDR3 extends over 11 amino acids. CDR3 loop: CASSSQETQYF. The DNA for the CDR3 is TGTGCCAGCAGCTCGCAAGAGACCCAGTACTTC.

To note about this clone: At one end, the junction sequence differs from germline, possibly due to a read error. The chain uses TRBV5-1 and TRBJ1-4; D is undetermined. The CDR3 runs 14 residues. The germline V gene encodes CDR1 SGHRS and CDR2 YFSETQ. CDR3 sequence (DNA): TGTGCCAGCAGCTCCCTTGCAACTAATGAAAAACTGTTTTTT. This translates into CASSSLATNEKLFF.

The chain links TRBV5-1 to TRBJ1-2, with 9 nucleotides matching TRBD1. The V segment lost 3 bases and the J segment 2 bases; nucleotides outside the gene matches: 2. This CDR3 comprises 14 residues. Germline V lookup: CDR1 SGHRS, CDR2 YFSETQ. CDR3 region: CASSSDRGNYGYTF. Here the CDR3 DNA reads TGCGCCAGCAGCTCGGACAGGGGCAACTATGGCTACACCTTC.

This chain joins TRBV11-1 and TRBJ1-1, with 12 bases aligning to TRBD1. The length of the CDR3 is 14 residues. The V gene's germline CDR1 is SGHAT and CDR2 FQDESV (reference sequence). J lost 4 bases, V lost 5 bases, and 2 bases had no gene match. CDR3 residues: CASSKGQGATEAFF. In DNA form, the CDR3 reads TGTGCCAGCAGCAAGGGACAGGGGGCCACTGAAGCTTTCTTT.